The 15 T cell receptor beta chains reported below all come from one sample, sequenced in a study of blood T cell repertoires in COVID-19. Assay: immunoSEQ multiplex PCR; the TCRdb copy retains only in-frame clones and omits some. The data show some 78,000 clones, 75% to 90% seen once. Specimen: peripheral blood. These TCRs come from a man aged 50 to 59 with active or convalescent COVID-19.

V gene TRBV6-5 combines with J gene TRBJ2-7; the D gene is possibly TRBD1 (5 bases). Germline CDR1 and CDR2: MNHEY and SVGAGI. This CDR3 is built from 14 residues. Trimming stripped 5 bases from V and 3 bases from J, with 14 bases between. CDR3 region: CASSPLDRDYEQYF. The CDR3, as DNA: TGTGCCAGCAGTCCCCTAGACAGAGACTACGAGCAGTACTTC.

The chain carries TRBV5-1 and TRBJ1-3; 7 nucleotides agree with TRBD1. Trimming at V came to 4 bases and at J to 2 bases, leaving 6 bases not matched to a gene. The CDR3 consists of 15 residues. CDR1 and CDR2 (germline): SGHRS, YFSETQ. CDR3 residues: CASSLTGPPGNTIYF. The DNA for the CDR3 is TGCGCCAGCAGCCTGACAGGGCCGCCTGGAAACACCATATATTTT.

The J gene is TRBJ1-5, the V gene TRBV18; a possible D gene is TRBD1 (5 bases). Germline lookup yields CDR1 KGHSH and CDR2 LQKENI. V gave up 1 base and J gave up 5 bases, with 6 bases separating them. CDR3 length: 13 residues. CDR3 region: CASSPRRDQPQHF. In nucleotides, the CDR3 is TGTGCCAGCTCACCACGCAGGGATCAGCCCCAGCATTTT.

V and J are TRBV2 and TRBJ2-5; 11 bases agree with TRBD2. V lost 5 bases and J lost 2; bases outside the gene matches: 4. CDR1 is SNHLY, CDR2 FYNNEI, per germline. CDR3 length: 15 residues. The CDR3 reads CASSRLAGRQETQYF. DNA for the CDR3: TGTGCCAGCAGTCGACTAGCGGGACGACAAGAGACCCAGTACTTC.

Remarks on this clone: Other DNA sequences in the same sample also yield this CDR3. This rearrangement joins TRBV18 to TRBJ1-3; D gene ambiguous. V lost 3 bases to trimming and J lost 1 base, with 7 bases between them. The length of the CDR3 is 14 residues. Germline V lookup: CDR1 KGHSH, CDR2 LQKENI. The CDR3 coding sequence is TGTGCCAGCTCACCGGAGGGATCTGGAAACACCATATATTTT. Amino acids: CASSPEGSGNTIYF.

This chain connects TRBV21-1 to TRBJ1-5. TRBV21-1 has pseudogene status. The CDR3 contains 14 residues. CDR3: CASGEPVKNQPQHF. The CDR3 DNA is TGTGCCAGCGGAGAGCCCGTAAAGAATCAGCCCCAGCATTTT.

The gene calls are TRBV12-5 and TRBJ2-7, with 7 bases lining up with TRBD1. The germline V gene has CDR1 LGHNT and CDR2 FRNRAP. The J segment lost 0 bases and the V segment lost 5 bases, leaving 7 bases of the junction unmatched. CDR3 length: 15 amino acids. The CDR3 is CASGPDRSLSYEQYF. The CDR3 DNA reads TGTGCTAGTGGTCCGGACAGGAGCCTCTCCTACGAGCAGTACTTC.

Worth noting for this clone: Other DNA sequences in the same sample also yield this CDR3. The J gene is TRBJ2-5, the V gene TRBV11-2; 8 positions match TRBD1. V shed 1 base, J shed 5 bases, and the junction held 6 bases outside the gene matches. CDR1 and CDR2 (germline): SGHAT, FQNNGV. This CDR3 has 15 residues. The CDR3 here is CASSLGQGAWETQYF. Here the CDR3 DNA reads TGTGCCAGCAGCTTAGGCCAGGGGGCATGGGAGACCCAGTACTTC.

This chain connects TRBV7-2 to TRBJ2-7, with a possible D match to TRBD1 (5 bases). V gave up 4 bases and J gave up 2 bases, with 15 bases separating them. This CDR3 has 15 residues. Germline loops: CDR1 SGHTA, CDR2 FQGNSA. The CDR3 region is CASSSYPGQPYEQYF. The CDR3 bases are TGTGCCAGCAGCTCCTACCCCGGACAACCCTACGAGCAGTACTTC.

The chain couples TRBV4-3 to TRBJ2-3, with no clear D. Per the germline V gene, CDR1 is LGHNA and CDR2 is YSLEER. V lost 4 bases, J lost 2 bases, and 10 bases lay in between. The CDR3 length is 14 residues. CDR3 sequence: CASSLYQDTDTQYF. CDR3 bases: TGCGCCAGCAGCCTATACCAGGACACAGATACGCAGTATTTT.

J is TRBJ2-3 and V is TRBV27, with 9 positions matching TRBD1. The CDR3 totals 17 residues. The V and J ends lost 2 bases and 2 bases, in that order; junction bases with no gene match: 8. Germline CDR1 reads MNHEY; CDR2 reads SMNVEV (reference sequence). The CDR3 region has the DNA TGTGCCAGCAGTTTAGGGGCCGGGACAGGGTACACAGATACGCAGTATTTT. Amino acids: CASSLGAGTGYTDTQYF.

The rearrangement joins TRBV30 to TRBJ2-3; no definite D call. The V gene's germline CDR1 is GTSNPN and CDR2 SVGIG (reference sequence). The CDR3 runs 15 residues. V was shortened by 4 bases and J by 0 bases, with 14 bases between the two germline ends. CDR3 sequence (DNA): TGTGCCTGGACCCTAAGACGGGTTAGCACAGATACGCAGTATTTT. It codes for CAWTLRRVSTDTQYF. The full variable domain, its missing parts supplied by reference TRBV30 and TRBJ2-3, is SQTIHQWPATLVQPVGSPLSLECTVEGTSNPNLYWYRQAAGRGLQLLFYSVGIGQISSEVPQNLSASRPQDRQFILSSKKLLLSDSGFYLCAWTLRRVSTDTQYFGPGTRLTVL.

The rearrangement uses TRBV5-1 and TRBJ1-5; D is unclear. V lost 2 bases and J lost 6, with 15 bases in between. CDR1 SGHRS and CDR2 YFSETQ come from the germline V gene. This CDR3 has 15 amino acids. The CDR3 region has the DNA TGCGCCAGCAGCTTTAGCGGGGATTCGGGTCAGCCCCAGCATTTT. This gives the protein CASSFSGDSGQPQHF.

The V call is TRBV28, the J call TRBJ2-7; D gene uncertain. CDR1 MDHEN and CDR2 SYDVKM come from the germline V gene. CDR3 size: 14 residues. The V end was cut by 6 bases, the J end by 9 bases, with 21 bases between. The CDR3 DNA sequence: TGTGCCAGCAGAAGAGACCGAACCTACGAGCGGCAGTACTTC. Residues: CASRRDRTYERQYF.

CDR3 bases: TGTGCCCTACGGGGGGGCTATGGCTACACCTTC. It yields the protein CALRGGYGYTF. The genes are TRBV21-1 and TRBJ1-2. TRBV21-1 is recorded as a pseudogene. CDR3 size: 11 residues.